This T cell receptor (beta chain) was sequenced for a study of shared clonotypes between healthy human individuals. Study details: Each donor contributed plates that comprised three CD4 naive, three CD4 memory, two CD8 naive and one CD8 memory.

The study drew its donors from healthy HIV-negative adults without recent acute infections or vaccinations. Broader study findings: Clonotype sharing among donors, it was expected, would be affected by sequencing depth.

As to this clone: Its antigen remains unidentified.

Trimming took off 2 bases at V and 3 bases at J, with 7 bases between the two ends. The CDR3 is 13 residues long. Germline V CDR1 and CDR2: SGHAT, FQNNGV. Splitting of each subset's genomic DNA was done evenly across several immunoSEQ plates. Using immunoSEQ multiplex PCR, the repertoire was profiled, and TCRdb retains in-frame clones only, with some absent. The repertoire holds approximately 1.5 million clones, with 95% to 99% as singletons. This TCR was recovered from a man aged 25-40 years in good health. Material for sequencing was naive CD4+ T cells sorted from blood. Described subset: CD45RA+ positively selected. The chain is built from TRBV11-2 and TRBJ2-5, with D unresolved. The CDR3 coding sequence is TGTGCCAGCAGCTTATCTGGGAAAGAGACCCAGTACTTC. The encoded protein is CASSLSGKETQYF.